The subject of this entry is one TCR beta chain. The CDR3 is 16 amino acids. V shed 6 bases and J 9 bases; nucleotides not matched to a gene: 16. From germline, CDR1 is SEHNR and CDR2 FQNEAQ (reference sequence). In the original analysis: Quantification of nucleated cells was approximated via reference gene primer amplification. TCRdb's table, derived via immunoSEQ multiplex PCR, lists solely in-frame clones and lacks some. The V and J calls and the clone size are those of that table, but D and trimming were determined from the DNA. The sample yields just under 85,000 clones, around 80% seen once. This entry belongs to a study of blood T cell repertoires in COVID-19. Study in general: Sites across the United States, Italy and Spain contributed samples from acute and convalescent COVID-19. T cells, B-cell-depleted T cells, or PBMCs supplied cDNA or gDNA.

The clonotype was recovered from a woman aged 60-75 years with acute or convalescent COVID-19. The genes are TRBV7-9 and TRBJ2-1; 8 bases agree with TRBD2. The sample consisted of peripheral blood. DNA for the CDR3: TGTGCCAGCAGTATCCCACCGGGACTAGGGTTAAGTGAGCAGTTCTTC. Its protein product is CASSIPPGLGLSEQFF.